This note documents a single T cell receptor beta chain sequence. Its antigen remains unknown. The data belong to a study of Graves' ophthalmopathy and Graves' hyperthyroidism. Findings and limits, study-wide: Blood also held most thyroid clonotypes expanded above 0.001 frequency.

Stable hyperthyroid donors showed no ophthalmopathy during 18 months follow-up. Excluded were patients with other autoimmune diseases, uncontrolled infections, pregnancy or lactation. Serum thyroxine and TRAb, along with clinical symptoms, thyroid ultrasound and orbital computed tomography, were what diagnosis relied on. From RNA, the CDR3 regions of TCR beta chains were amplified and sequenced. The first round was an RT-PCR with HTBI primers, and the second round was a multiplex PCR. MiXCR, run by TCRdb on the multiplex PCR reads, gives a single entry per CDR3 protein. The data show about 390,000 distinct CDR3 sequences, 15% seen once. CDR3 size: 17 residues. Germline V gene lookup returns CDR1 LNHDA and CDR2 SQIVND (reference sequence). The V and J ends lost 3 bases and 0 bases respectively, with 14 bases between them.

This TCR was sampled from a woman younger than 35 with stable Graves' hyperthyroidism. Material for sequencing was peripheral blood. The chain combines TRBV19 with TRBJ2-2; D perhaps matches TRBD1 (5 bases). CDR3: CASSITSAGTNTGELFF. The CDR3 DNA is TGTGCCAGTAGTATCACGTCGGCAGGGACGAACACCGGGGAGCTGTTTTTT.